This T cell receptor (beta chain) was sequenced during a study of T cell repertoires in cytomegalovirus infection. Deletions cut 6 bases from V and 0 bases from J, with 12 bases between. This CDR3 comprises 15 residues. Germline CDR1 MDHEN, CDR2 SYDVKM. Details on this clonotype: Antigen unknown.

General observations from the study: CMV-specific TCR beta clonotypes restricted by HLA-C dominated the ex vivo response.

One entry per CDR3 protein, called by TCRdb with MiXCR from the reads. The sample holds some 350,000 distinct CDR3 sequences, almost 30% seen once. V usage is TRBV28 and J usage is TRBJ1-3, with a weak D call TRBD1 (6 bases). The receptor comes from a human donor in good health (CMV status not recorded). Some clones in this sample may be carry-over from other donors' samples. The sequencing used cultured PBMCs, collected from culture after CMV antigen stimulation. The CDR3 loop reads CASRTTGISGNTIYF. The CDR3 nucleotides are TGTGCCAGCAGAACAACAGGGATCTCTGGAAACACCATATATTTT.